This T cell receptor beta chain derives from a study of blood T cells in healthy people across ages. Study-level findings and limits: There were more naive CD4+ cells and higher diversity in long-lived donors than in aged donors.

Together with a sample-barcoded 5' primer, a J-beta primer mix was included in a second PCR lasting about 6 to 11 cycles. Researchers report that a template-switch adaptor with 12 random nucleotides tagged each cDNA molecule. In TCRdb, the 5' RACE reads were re-called with MiXCR into one record per CDR3 protein. Among around 520,000 distinct CDR3 sequences listed, 27% were seen once. Points on this clonotype: Its target is not known.

These records were also assigned to another study, of T cells of mothers and their children. That source notes: All donors were healthy and Caucasian; they were a few mothers and their six children.

The material sequenced was blood. The origin of this receptor is a boy between 2 and 15 years old in good health.

The CDR3, as DNA: TGTGCCAGCAGCCCCCAGAGGGTGTTTAATCTTCATGGCTACACCTTC. Translating it yields CASSPQRVFNLHGYTF. This chain connects TRBV11-2 to TRBJ1-2; D remains ambiguous. The CDR3 length is 16 residues. Trimming pared 5 bases from V and 6 bases from J, leaving 22 bases between. CDR1 SGHAT and CDR2 FQNNGV come from the germline V gene.